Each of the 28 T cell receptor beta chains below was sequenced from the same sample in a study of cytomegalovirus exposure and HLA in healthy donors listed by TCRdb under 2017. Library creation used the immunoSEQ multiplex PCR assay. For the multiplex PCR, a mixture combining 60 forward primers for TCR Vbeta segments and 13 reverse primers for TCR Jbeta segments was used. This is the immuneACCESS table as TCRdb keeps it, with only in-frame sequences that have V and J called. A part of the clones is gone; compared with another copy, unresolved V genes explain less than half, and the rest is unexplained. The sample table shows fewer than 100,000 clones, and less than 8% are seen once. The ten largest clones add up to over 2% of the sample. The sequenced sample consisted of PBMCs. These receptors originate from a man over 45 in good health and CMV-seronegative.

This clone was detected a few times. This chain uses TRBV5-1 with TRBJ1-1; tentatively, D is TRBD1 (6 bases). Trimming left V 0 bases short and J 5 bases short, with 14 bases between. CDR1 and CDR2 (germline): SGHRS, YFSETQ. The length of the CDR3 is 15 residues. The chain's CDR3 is CASSLVGGLLTEAFF. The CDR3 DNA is TGCGCCAGCAGCTTGGTCGGGGGGCTCTTGACTGAAGCTTTCTTT.

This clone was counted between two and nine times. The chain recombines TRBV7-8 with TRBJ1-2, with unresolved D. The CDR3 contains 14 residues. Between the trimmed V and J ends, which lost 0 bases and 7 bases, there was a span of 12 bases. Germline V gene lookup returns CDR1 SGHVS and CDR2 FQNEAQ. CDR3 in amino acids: CASSLAGVPSGYTF. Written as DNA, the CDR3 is TGTGCCAGCAGCTTAGCGGGAGTTCCCTCTGGCTACACCTTC.

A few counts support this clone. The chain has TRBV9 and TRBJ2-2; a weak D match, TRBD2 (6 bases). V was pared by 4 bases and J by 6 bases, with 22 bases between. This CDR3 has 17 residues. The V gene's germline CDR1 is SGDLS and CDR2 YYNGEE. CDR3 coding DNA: TGTGCCAGCAGCCCCCACGTCGGGACTTCAAGCGCCGGGGAGCTGTTTTTT. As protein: CASSPHVGTSSAGELFF.

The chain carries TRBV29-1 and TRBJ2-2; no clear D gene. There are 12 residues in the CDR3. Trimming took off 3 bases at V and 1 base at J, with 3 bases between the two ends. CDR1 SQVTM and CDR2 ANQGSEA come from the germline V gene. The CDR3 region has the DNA TGCAGCGTTGACAGGAACACCGGGGAGCTGTTTTTT. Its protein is CSVDRNTGELFF.

The CDR3 nucleotides are TGTGCCAGCTCACCGCAGCGGGGAGACCAAGAGACCCAGTACTTC. It codes for CASSPQRGDQETQYF. This chain links TRBV18 with TRBJ2-5; 7 positions agree with TRBD2. The junction had 4 bases not matched to a gene; V was cut back by 3 bases and J by 0 bases. The CDR3 has 15 residues. Germline CDR1 KGHSH, CDR2 LQKENI.

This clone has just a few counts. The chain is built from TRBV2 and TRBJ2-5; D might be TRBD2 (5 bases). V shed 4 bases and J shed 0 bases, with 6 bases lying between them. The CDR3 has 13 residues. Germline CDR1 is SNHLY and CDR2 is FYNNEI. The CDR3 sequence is CASSVEDQETQYF. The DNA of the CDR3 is TGTGCCAGCAGTGTGGAGGACCAAGAGACCCAGTACTTC.

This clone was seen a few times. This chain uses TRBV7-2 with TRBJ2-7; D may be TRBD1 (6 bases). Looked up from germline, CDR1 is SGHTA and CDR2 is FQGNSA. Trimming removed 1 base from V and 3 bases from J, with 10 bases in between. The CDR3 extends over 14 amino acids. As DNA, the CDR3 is TGTGCCAGCAGCTTAGAAAGGGGGAGCTACGAGCAGTACTTC. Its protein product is CASSLERGSYEQYF.

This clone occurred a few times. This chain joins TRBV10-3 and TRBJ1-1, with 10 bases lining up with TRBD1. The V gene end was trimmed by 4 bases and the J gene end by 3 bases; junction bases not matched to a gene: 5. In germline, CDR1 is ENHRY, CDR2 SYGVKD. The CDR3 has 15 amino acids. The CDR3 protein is CAISAGQGGYTEAFF. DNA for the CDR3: TGTGCCATCAGTGCAGGACAGGGGGGATACACTGAAGCTTTCTTT.

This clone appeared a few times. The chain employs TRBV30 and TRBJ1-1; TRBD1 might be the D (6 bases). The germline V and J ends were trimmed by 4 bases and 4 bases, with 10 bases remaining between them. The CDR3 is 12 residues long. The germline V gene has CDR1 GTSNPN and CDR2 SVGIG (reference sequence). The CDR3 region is CAWKRGSTEAFF. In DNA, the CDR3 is TGTGCCTGGAAGAGGGGGAGCACTGAAGCTTTCTTT. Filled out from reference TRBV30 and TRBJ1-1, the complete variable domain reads SQTIHQWPATLVQPVGSPLSLECTVEGTSNPNLYWYRQAAGRGLQLLFYSVGIGQISSEVPQNLSASRPQDRQFILSSKKLLLSDSGFYLCAWKRGSTEAFFGQGTRLTVV.

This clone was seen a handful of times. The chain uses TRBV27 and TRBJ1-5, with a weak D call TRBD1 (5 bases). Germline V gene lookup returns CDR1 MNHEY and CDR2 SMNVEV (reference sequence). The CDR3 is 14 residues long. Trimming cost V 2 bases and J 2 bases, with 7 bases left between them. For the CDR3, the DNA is TGTGCCAGCAGTTTAGGCAGGGGCAATCAGCCCCAGCATTTT. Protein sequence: CASSLGRGNQPQHF.

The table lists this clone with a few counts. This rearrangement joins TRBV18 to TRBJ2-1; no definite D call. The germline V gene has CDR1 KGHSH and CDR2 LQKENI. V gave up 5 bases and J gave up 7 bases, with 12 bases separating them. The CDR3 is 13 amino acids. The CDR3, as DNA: TGTGCCAGCTCATGGGCGCGTCTGAATGAGCAGTTCTTC. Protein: CASSWARLNEQFF.

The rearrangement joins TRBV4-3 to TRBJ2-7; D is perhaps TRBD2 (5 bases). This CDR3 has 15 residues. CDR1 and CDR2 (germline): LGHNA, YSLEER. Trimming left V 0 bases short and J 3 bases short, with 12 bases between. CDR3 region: CASSQDRKRNYEQYF. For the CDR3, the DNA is TGCGCCAGCAGCCAAGATCGGAAGCGGAACTACGAGCAGTACTTC.

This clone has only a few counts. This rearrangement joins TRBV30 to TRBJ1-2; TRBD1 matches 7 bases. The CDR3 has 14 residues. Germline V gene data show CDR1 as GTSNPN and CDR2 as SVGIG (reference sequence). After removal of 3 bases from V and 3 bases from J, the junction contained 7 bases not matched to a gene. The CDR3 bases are TGTGCCTGGAGACCCCCCGACAGGGACTATGGCTACACCTTC. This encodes CAWRPPDRDYGYTF. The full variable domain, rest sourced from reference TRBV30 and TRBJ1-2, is SQTIHQWPATLVQPVGSPLSLECTVEGTSNPNLYWYRQAAGRGLQLLFYSVGIGQISSEVPQNLSASRPQDRQFILSSKKLLLSDSGFYLCAWRPPDRDYGYTFGSGTRLTVV.

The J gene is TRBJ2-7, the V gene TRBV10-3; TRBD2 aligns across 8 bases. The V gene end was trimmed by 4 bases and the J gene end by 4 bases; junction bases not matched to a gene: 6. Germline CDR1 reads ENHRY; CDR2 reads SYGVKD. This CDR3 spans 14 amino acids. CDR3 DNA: TGTGCCATCAGTGGGGGACTAGGGGGTTACGAGCAGTACTTC. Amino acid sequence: CAISGGLGGYEQYF.

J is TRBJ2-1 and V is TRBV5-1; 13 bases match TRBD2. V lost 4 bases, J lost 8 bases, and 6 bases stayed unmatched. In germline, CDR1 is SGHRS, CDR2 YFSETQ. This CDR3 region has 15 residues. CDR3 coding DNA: TGCGCCAGCAGCCCACTAGCGGGGGGGCCGGATGAGCAGTTCTTC. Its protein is CASSPLAGGPDEQFF.

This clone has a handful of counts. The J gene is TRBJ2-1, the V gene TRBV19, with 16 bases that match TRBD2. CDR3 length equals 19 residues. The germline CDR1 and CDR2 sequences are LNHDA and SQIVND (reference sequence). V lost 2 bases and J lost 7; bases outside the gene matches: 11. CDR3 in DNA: TGTGCCAGTAGTATATGGGGCCCGGGACTAGCGGGAGGGCCAAATGAGCAGTTCTTC. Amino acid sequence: CASSIWGPGLAGGPNEQFF.

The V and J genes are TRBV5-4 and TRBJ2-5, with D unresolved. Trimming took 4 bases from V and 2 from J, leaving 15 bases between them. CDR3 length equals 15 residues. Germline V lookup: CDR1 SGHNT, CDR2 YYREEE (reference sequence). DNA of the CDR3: TGTGCCAGCAGCGTTTCGAGTGCGACACAAGAGACCCAGTACTTC. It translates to CASSVSSATQETQYF.

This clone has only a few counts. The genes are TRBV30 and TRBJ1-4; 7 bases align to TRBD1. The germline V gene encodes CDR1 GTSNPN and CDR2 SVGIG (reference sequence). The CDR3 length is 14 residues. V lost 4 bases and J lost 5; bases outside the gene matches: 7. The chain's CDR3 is CAWTRQGTNEKLFF. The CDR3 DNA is TGTGCCTGGACGAGACAGGGTACGAATGAAAAACTGTTTTTT. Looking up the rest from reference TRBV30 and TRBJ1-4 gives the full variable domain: SQTIHQWPATLVQPVGSPLSLECTVEGTSNPNLYWYRQAAGRGLQLLFYSVGIGQISSEVPQNLSASRPQDRQFILSSKKLLLSDSGFYLCAWTRQGTNEKLFFGSGTQLSVL.

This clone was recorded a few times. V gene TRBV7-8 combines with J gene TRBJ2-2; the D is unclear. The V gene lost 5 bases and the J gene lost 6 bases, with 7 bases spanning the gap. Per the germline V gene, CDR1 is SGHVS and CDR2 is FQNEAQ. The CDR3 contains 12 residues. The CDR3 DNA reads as TGTGCCAGCAGCCCGGTTTCCGGGGAGCTGTTTTTT. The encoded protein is CASSPVSGELFF.

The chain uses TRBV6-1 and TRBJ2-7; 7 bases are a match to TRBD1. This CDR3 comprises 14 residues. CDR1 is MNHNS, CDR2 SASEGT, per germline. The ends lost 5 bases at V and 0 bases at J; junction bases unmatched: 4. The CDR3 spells CASSLQGLSYEQYF. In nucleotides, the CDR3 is TGTGCCAGCAGTTTACAGGGGCTCTCCTACGAGCAGTACTTC.

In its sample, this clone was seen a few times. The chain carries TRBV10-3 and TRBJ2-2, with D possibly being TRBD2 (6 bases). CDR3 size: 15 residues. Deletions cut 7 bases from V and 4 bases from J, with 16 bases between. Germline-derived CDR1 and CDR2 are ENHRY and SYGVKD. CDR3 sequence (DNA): TGTGCCATCAACGAGGGCCTGGGAGGCACCGGGGAGCTGTTTTTT. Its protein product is CAINEGLGGTGELFF.

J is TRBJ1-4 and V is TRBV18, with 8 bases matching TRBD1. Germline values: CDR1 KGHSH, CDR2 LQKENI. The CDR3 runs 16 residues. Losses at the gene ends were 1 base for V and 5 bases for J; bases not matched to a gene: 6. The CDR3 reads CASSPRQGAGNEKLFF. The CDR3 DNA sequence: TGTGCCAGCTCACCACGGCAGGGGGCGGGGAATGAAAAACTGTTTTTT.

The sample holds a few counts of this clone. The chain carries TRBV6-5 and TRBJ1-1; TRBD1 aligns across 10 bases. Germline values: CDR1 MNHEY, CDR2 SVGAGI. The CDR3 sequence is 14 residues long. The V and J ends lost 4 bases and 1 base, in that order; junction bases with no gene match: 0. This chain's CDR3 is CASSWDRGNTEAFF. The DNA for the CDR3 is TGTGCCAGCAGTTGGGACAGGGGGAACACTGAAGCTTTCTTT.

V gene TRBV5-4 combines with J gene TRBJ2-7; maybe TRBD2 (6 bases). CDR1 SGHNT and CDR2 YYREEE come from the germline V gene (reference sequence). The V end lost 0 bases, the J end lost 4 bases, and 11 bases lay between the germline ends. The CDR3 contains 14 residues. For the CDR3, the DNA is TGTGCCAGCAGCTTGGGCCAGGCGGGGTACGAGCAGTACTTC. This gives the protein CASSLGQAGYEQYF.

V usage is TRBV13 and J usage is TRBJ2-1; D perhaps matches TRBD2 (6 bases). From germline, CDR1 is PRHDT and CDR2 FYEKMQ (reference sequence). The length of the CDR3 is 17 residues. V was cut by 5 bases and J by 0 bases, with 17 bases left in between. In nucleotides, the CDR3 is TGTGCCAGCAGCAGGGTAGCGGACATCAGCTCCTACAATGAGCAGTTCTTC. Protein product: CASSRVADISSYNEQFF.

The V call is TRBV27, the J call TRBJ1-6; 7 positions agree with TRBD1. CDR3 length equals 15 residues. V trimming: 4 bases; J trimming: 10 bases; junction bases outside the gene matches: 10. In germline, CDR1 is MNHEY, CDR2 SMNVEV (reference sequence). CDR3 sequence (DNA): TGTGCCAGCAGTTGGTCAGGGGGAGGCCAATCACCCCTCCACTTT. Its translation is CASSWSGGGQSPLHF.

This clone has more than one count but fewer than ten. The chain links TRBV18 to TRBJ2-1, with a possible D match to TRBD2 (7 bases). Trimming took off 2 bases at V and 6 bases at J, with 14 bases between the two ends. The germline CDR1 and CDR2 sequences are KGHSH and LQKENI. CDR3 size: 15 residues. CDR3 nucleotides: TGTGCCAGCTCACCAGGGGGGGGCTTTTCCAATGAGCAGTTCTTC. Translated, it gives CASSPGGGFSNEQFF.

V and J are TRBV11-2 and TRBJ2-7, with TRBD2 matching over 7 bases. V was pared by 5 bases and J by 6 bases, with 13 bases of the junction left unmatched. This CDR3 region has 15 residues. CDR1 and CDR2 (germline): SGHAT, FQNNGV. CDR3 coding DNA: TGTGCCAGCAGCCTCTTGGGGAGGGGCCTACTCGAGCAGTACTTC. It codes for CASSLLGRGLLEQYF.